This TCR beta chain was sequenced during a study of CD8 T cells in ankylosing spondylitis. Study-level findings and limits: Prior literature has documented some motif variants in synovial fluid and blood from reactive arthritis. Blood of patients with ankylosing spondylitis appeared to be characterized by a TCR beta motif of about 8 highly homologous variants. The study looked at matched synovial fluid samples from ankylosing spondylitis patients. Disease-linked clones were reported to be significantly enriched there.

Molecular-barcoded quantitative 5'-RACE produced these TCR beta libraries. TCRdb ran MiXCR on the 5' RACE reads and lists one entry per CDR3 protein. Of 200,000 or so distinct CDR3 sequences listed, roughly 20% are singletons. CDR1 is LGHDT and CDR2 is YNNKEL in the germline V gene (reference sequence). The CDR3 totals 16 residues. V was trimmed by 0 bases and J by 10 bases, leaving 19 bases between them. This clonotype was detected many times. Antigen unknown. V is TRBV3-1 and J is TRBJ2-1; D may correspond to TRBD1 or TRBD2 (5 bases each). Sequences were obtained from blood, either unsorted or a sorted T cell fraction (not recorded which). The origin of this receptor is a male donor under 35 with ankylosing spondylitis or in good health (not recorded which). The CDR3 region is CASSQEGRTRGTEQFF. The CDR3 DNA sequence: TGTGCCAGCAGCCAAGAGGGCCGGACGAGGGGCACAGAGCAGTTCTTC.